What follows describes a single T cell receptor beta chain. This specimen comes from a study of blood T cell repertoires in COVID-19. Study at large: Researchers got acute and convalescent COVID-19 samples from the United States, Italy and Spain. From T cells, B-cell-depleted T cells, or PBMCs came the material, which was cDNA or gDNA.

Authors' methods: Reference gene primer amplification gave nucleated cell count estimates. This table comes from immunoSEQ multiplex PCR, and its TCRdb copy is limited to in-frame clones, with some not included. The V and J calls and clone size are taken from that table; D and trimming were inferred from the DNA. Of fewer than 250,000 clones listed, 80% to 90% are singletons. This CDR3 contains 13 residues. CDR1 is MNHEY, CDR2 SVGAGI, per germline. Trimming removed 2 bases at V and 3 bases at J, with 7 bases between. This chain connects TRBV6-5 to TRBJ1-1, with D possibly being TRBD1 (6 bases). The TCR was taken from a man between 45 and 60 years old with acute or convalescent COVID-19. Source material: peripheral blood. In DNA, the CDR3 is TGTGCCAGCAGTTACGGGGGCCACACTGAAGCTTTCTTT. Protein: CASSYGGHTEAFF.